Shown below are 14 T cell receptor beta chains from a single sample sequenced in a study of Graves' ophthalmopathy and Graves' hyperthyroidism. The authors amplified TCR beta CDR3 regions, and they did so from RNA transcripts for repertoire sequencing. The authors performed first-round RT-PCR with HTBI primers and then a second-round multiplex PCR. MiXCR, run by TCRdb on the multiplex PCR reads, gives a single entry per CDR3 protein. The data hold a few hundred thousand distinct CDR3 sequences, with 15% to 20% observed a single time. Sample: peripheral blood. The receptors come from a woman in her late teens or twenties with Graves' ophthalmopathy.

This clonotype appeared many times. V is TRBV4-1 and J is TRBJ2-7; 8 bases are a match to TRBD1. The V segment lost 1 base and the J segment 0 bases; nucleotides outside the gene matches: 5. CDR1 and CDR2 (germline): MGHRA, YSYEKL. The CDR3 extends over 16 amino acids. CDR3 loop: CASSQVQQGGSYEQYF. CDR3 nucleotides: TGCGCCAGCAGCCAAGTCCAACAGGGGGGCTCCTACGAGCAGTACTTC.

This clonotype occurred many times. The genes are TRBV2 and TRBJ2-7; the match to TRBD1 covers 10 bases. The V and J ends lost 4 bases and 3 bases, in that order; junction bases with no gene match: 9. The CDR3 spans 16 residues. Per the germline V gene, CDR1 is SNHLY and CDR2 is FYNNEI. Here the CDR3 reads CASSGGLTGGRYEQYF. In DNA, the CDR3 is TGTGCCAGCAGTGGGGGCCTGACAGGGGGCCGCTACGAGCAGTACTTC.

This clonotype has ten or more counts. The chain carries TRBV6-5 and TRBJ1-1, with D possibly TRBD1 on 5 matching bases. Germline V gene data show CDR1 as MNHEY and CDR2 as SVGAGI. The CDR3 sequence is 14 residues long. The germline V and J ends were trimmed by 2 bases and 4 bases, with 11 bases remaining between them. The CDR3 is CASSYGGSGTEAFF. CDR3 bases: TGTGCCAGCAGTTACGGGGGGTCGGGCACTGAAGCTTTCTTT.

The sample holds many counts of this clonotype. CDR3 sequence (DNA): TGTGCCAGTAGTATAGGGCGGACAGGGGGCAGGAACACTGAAGCTTTCTTT. Its translation: CASSIGRTGGRNTEAFF. This rearrangement joins TRBV19 to TRBJ1-1; 11 bases are shared with TRBD1. Germline assignment: CDR1 LNHDA and CDR2 SQIVND (reference sequence). The CDR3 is 17 amino acids. V was clipped by 1 base and J by 1 base; unmatched bases: 5. The full variable domain, its missing parts supplied by reference TRBV19 and TRBJ1-1, is DGGITQSPKYLFRKEGQNVTLSCEQNLNHDAMYWYRQDPGQGLRLIYYSQIVNDFQKGDIAEGYSVSREKKESFPLTVTSAQKNPTAFYLCASSIGRTGGRNTEAFFGQGTRLTVV.

This clonotype was detected many times. The genes are TRBV7-9 and TRBJ2-7; D is unresolved. The germline V gene has CDR1 SEHNR and CDR2 FQNEAQ (reference sequence). V shed 5 bases and J shed 2 bases, with 7 bases lying between them. This CDR3 comprises 12 residues. CDR3 DNA: TGTGCCAGCAGCGTTCTAGCCTACGAGCAGTACTTC. Protein product: CASSVLAYEQYF. Together with reference TRBV7-9 and TRBJ2-7, the CDR3 gives the full variable domain: DTGVSQNPRHKITKRGQNVTFRCDPISEHNRLYWYRQTLGQGPEFLTYFQNEAQLEKSRLLSDRFSAERPKGSFSTLEIQRTEQGDSAMYLCASSVLAYEQYFGPGTRLTVT.

This clonotype was recorded many times. V and J are TRBV6-7 and TRBJ1-1; D gene ambiguous. TRBV6-7 is noted as an ORF with a role that remains uncertain. Trimming pared 7 bases from V and 11 bases from J, leaving 14 bases between. The length of the CDR3 is 11 residues. The CDR3 nucleotides read TGTGCCAGCACCTCACTTCCGCGGGCTTTCTTT. Translation gives CASTSLPRAFF.

Many counts were recorded for this clonotype. The chain is built from TRBV11-2 and TRBJ2-7, with D tentatively TRBD1 (5 bases). The ends were cut back, 5 bases at V and 2 bases at J, with 19 bases in the middle. The germline CDR1 and CDR2 sequences are SGHAT and FQNNGV. The CDR3 sequence is 16 residues long. CDR3 sequence (DNA): TGTGCCAGCAGCAATCAGAGGACATTACCAGCCTACGAGCAGTACTTC. It specifies CASSNQRTLPAYEQYF. The full variable domain, with the rest looked up from reference TRBV11-2 and TRBJ2-7, is EAGVAQSPRYKIIEKRQSVAFWCNPISGHATLYWYQQILGQGPKLLIQFQNNGVVDDSQLPKDRFSAERLKGVDSTLKIQPAKLEDSAVYLCASSNQRTLPAYEQYFGPGTRLTVT.

This clonotype came up many times. The chain joins TRBV12-3 or TRBV12-4 to TRBJ1-5; D is unresolved. Trimming shortened V by 7 bases and J by 0 bases, and 7 bases separated the two germline ends. The CDR3 length is 13 residues. The CDR3 loop reads CASTDYSNQPQHF. The CDR3 DNA follows: TGTGCCAGCACTGACTATAGCAATCAGCCCCAGCATTTT.

This clonotype was detected a few times. The rearrangement links TRBV6-1 to TRBJ2-2, with 15 bases matching TRBD2. Germline loops: CDR1 MNHNS, CDR2 SASEGT. Trimming took 2 bases from V and 4 from J; bases not matched to a gene: 8. The CDR3 sequence is 19 residues long. The CDR3 bases are TGTGCCAGCAGTGAATTCCATGGGACTAGCGGGAGGATCACCGGGGAGCTGTTTTTT. Its translation: CASSEFHGTSGRITGELFF.

This clonotype was detected ten times or more. The V gene is TRBV7-8, the J gene TRBJ2-7; D not resolved. CDR1 is SGHVS, CDR2 FQNEAQ, per germline. Trimming removed 5 bases at V and 0 bases at J, with 8 bases between. The CDR3 covers 13 residues. CDR3 amino acids: CASSGSNSYEQYF. In DNA, the CDR3 is TGTGCCAGCAGCGGGTCGAACTCCTACGAGCAGTACTTC.

This clonotype was seen ten or more times. The chain has TRBV28 and TRBJ2-7, with D unclear. The V gene's germline CDR1 is MDHEN and CDR2 SYDVKM. Deletions cut 3 bases from V and 2 bases from J, with 14 bases between. The CDR3 extends over 15 amino acids. The CDR3 DNA reads as TGTGCCAGCAGTTTTTTGCCAATACTAACCTACGAGCAGTACTTC. This translates into CASSFLPILTYEQYF. Full variable domain (outside the CDR3, taken from reference TRBV28 and TRBJ2-7): DVKVTQSSRYLVKRTGEKVFLECVQDMDHENMFWYRQDPGLGLRLIYFSYDVKMKEKGDIPEGYSVSREKKERFSLILESASTNQTSMYLCASSFLPILTYEQYFGPGTRLTVT.

Many counts were recorded for this clonotype. The V call is TRBV12-3 or TRBV12-4, the J call TRBJ2-7; D not certain. The CDR3 spans 13 residues. The V end was cut by 6 bases, the J end by 5 bases, with 14 bases between. The CDR3 here is CASRNRASHEQYF. The CDR3 DNA is TGTGCCAGCAGGAATCGGGCCTCGCACGAGCAGTACTTC.

This clonotype appeared many times. V is TRBV30 and J is TRBJ1-1; TRBD1 aligns across 7 bases. The germline CDR1 and CDR2 sequences are GTSNPN and SVGIG (reference sequence). CDR3 length: 12 amino acids. V gave up 8 bases and J gave up 4 bases; unmatched junction bases: 7. In nucleotides, the CDR3 is TGTGCCGTCCGACAGGGAGGCACTGAAGCTTTCTTT. This translates into CAVRQGGTEAFF.

This clonotype was detected many times. The chain links TRBV7-9 to TRBJ2-7, with D unclear. The V end was cut by 5 bases, the J end by 0 bases, with 11 bases between. Germline loops: CDR1 SEHNR, CDR2 FQNEAQ (reference sequence). The CDR3 runs 14 residues. CDR3 protein: CASSQVGHSYEQYF. CDR3 nucleotide sequence: TGTGCCAGCAGCCAGGTGGGCCACTCCTACGAGCAGTACTTC.